The 18 T cell receptor beta chains in this list originate from one sample, sequenced in a study of monozygotic twins with inflammatory bowel disease. TCRdb reprocessed the 5' RACE reads and stores each CDR3 protein as one record, lacking DNA. This repertoire includes approximately 300,000 distinct CDR3 sequences. The source material was blood. The receptors here all came from a human donor with ulcerative colitis or Crohn's disease, or a healthy co-twin of an affected twin (not recorded which).

The chain has TRBV6-2 or TRBV6-3 and TRBJ2-7; lacking DNA, the TRBD2 call made by TCRdb goes unchecked. Per the germline V gene, CDR1 is MNHEY and CDR2 is SVGEGT. The CDR3 length is 16 residues. The CDR3 sequence is CASIRGLAGSYYEQYF.

This chain joins TRBV7-6 and TRBJ2-3. This CDR3 has 14 residues. Germline CDR1 SGHVS, CDR2 FNYEAQ. CDR3 region: CASSLRTFTDTQYF. Together with reference TRBV7-6 and TRBJ2-3, the CDR3 gives the full variable domain: GAGVSQSPRYKVTKRGQDVALRCDPISGHVSLYWYRQALGQGPEFLTYFNYEAQQDKSGLPNDRFSAERPEGSISTLTIQRTEQRDSAMYRCASSLRTFTDTQYFGPGTRLTVL.

This sequence joins TRBV12-3 or TRBV12-4 and TRBJ1-5. The CDR3 runs 13 residues. CDR3 region: CASSPRVVQPQHF.

This chain joins TRBV6-5 and TRBJ2-1; TCRdb's D call, TRBD2, is unchecked because there is no DNA. This CDR3 is built from 17 residues. The germline gives CDR1 MNHEY, CDR2 SVGAGI. The CDR3 here is CASSYSGTSGTYNEQFF.

The CDR3 here is CASSPRGGVSHEQYF. The V call is TRBV12-3 or TRBV12-4, the J call TRBJ2-7; TCRdb proposes TRBD2, but this gene call is untestable without DNA. There are 15 residues in the CDR3.

The rearrangement links TRBV6-2 or TRBV6-3 to TRBJ2-5. The V gene's germline CDR1 is MNHEY and CDR2 SVGEGT. This CDR3 region has 12 residues. CDR3 amino acids: CASSLVKETQHF.

The chain is built from TRBV6-2 or TRBV6-3 and TRBJ1-1; the D call from TCRdb, TRBD1, cannot be confirmed without DNA. The germline gives CDR1 MNHEY, CDR2 SVGEGT. The CDR3 is made up of 16 amino acids. CDR3 region: CASSSGQGALGTEAFF.

This chain uses TRBV20-1 with TRBJ2-3; TCRdb picks TRBD2, but there is no DNA to check that call. Per the germline V gene, CDR1 is DFQATT and CDR2 is SNEGSKA (reference sequence). This CDR3 comprises 15 residues. CDR3 residues: CSARAGGGFSDTQYF.

This rearrangement joins TRBV7-2 to TRBJ1-3. This CDR3 comprises 16 residues. In germline, CDR1 is SGHTA, CDR2 FQGNSA. The CDR3: CASSFVLQSSGNTIYF.

V and J are TRBV3-1 and TRBJ1-6; there is no DNA to check the TCRdb D call of TRBD1. Germline V CDR1 and CDR2: LGHDT, YNNKEL (reference sequence). The CDR3 covers 16 residues. The CDR3 is CASSLANRGRFSPLQF.

The V call is TRBV5-1, the J call TRBJ1-1. CDR1 is SGHRS, CDR2 YFSETQ, per germline. This CDR3 contains 14 residues. The CDR3 loop is CASSLEFGNTEAFF.

This chain joins TRBV7-3 and TRBJ2-5; the D gene TCRdb calls, TRBD2, cannot be checked with no DNA. Germline V CDR1 and CDR2: SGHTA, FQGTGA. The CDR3 spans 12 residues. The CDR3 sequence: CASPIAQETQYF.

This chain uses TRBV3-1 with TRBJ2-3. This CDR3 has 16 residues. CDR1 and CDR2 (germline): LGHDT, YNNKEL (reference sequence). The CDR3 sequence is CASSQALGSGADTQYF.

V usage is TRBV7-2 and J usage is TRBJ1-2; TCRdb returns TRBD1, unconfirmable since there is no DNA. Germline V gene sequence: CDR1 SGHTA, CDR2 FQGNSA. CDR3 length equals 13 residues. The CDR3 spells CASSLDWGDGCTF.

This sequence joins TRBV20-1 and TRBJ2-7; TCRdb's D call of TRBD1 is untestable without DNA. Germline loops: CDR1 DFQATT, CDR2 SNEGSKA (reference sequence). The CDR3 contains 15 residues. The CDR3 loop is CSARDRQGDPYEQYF.

The J gene is TRBJ1-5, the V gene TRBV4-3; TCRdb's D gene call, TRBD1, goes unchecked for lack of DNA. The CDR3 contains 18 residues. Germline V gene lookup returns CDR1 LGHNA and CDR2 YSLEER. The CDR3 spells CASSQDGTEWRSDQPQHF.

This chain uses TRBV12-3 or TRBV12-4 with TRBJ2-1; TCRdb lists TRBD1, though no DNA is available to test this call. The CDR3 is made up of 14 amino acids. CDR3 loop: CASRGGTPYNEQFF.

The J gene is TRBJ1-4, the V gene TRBV18. Per the germline V gene, CDR1 is KGHSH and CDR2 is LQKENI. The CDR3 totals 14 residues. This CDR3 is CASSPIGANEKLFF. The complete variable domain, with remaining parts taken from reference TRBV18 and TRBJ1-4, reads NAGVMQNPRHLVRRRGQEARLRCSPMKGHSHVYWYRQLPEEGLKFMVYLQKENIIDESGMPKERFSAEFPKEGPSILRIQQVVRGDSAAYFCASSPIGANEKLFFGSGTQLSVL.